This T cell receptor (beta chain) appears in the sequencing data of a study of T cells in Graves' hyperthyroidism and ophthalmopathy (dated by TCRdb to between 2018 and 2020). About the full investigation: Peripheral blood samples were taken at initial diagnosis, before any treatment was given. Prospective prediction of ophthalmopathy was tested in an independent validation cohort of approximately 19 hyperthyroidism patients and 15 to 17 patients who later progressed to ophthalmopathy. TCR V-J signatures able to tell the groups apart were searched for in a discovery cohort of 90 to 100 patients, of whom over 40 had Graves' ophthalmopathy and about 55 had stable Graves' hyperthyroidism. The paper describes TCR Vbeta CDR3 sequencing of around 130 peripheral blood samples, made up of under 50 ophthalmopathy patients, approximately 76 hyperthyroidism patients and 17 progressor patients. Thyroid tissue and blood T-cell repertoires from about six Graves' hyperthyroidism patients were also compared in the study. After blood sampling, hyperthyroidism patients were treated with methimazole at a starting dose of 30 mg daily, and ophthalmopathy patients were treated with high-dose intravenous methylprednisolone. The approximately 90 discovery patients were randomly split 7:3 into training and test sets.

Graves' hyperthyroidism was defined as stable when no progression to ophthalmopathy occurred over 18 months of follow-up. The hyperthyroidism patients were between 18 and 65 years old and newly diagnosed, with a disease duration of less than 2 months. Any patient with an uncontrolled infection, another autoimmune disease, pregnancy or lactation was excluded. Diagnoses were established on the basis of clinical symptoms, serum thyroxine and TRAb, thyroid ultrasound, and orbital computed tomography. Ficoll-Paque density gradient centrifugation was used to isolate PBMCs from around 10 ml of fresh peripheral blood. Total RNA was extracted with Trizol reagent, and quality was checked on an Agilent 2100 Bioanalyzer. Summary of the overall study and its limitations: No statistical method was used to fix the sample size in advance, and group allocation was not hidden from the investigators. Most expanded thyroid clonotypes (frequency above 0.001) were also found in blood, which suggests that blood repertoires may mirror thyroid immune responses. In validation, the model predicted progression to ophthalmopathy with approximately 71% sensitivity and roughly 75% specificity, a median of 6.5 months before onset. A model built on a 13 V-J signature distinguished ophthalmopathy from stable hyperthyroidism, reaching 87.88% sensitivity and under 84% specificity in cross-validation and 80%/75% in testing.

CDR1 LNHDA and CDR2 SQIVND were looked up in the germline V gene (reference sequence). From the cysteine up to the phenylalanine, the CDR3 has a length of 15 residues. Only CDR3 DNA remains: 45 bases, in frame from the first base. This clonotype was recorded a few times. Its specific antigen is unknown. At one boundary the junction diverges from the germline segment, which might be a read error. TCR beta CDR3 regions were amplified from RNA transcripts. A first-round RT-PCR of the TCR CDR3 used the HTBI primer set with the Qiagen OneStep RT-PCR kit. Libraries were constructed in a second round of multiplex PCR, after which size selection and purification were performed. Sequencing of the libraries was done on an Illumina HiSeq2000 using paired-end 100 bp reads. The original methods were these. SOAPnuke was used to process the raw data, with reads discarded if the reads contained adapters or uncalled bases, had a mean Phred below 15, or lacked an exact constant-primer or identifier match. COPE v1.2.5 was used to merge the high-quality paired reads, and each unique nucleotide sequence was defined as a clonotype. MiTCR v1.1 was used to align clonotypes to the IMGT TRBV, TRBD and TRBJ reference segments. Only V-J combinations with frequency above 0.0001, covering 99.2% of repertoires, were analysed. The TCS score was defined as F50 (clonal expansion) divided by E x V (chaos), with BLOSUM62-based TCRdist calculated between CDR3 peptides within each V-J. Welch's t-statistics and random forest reduced around 550 V-J features to 13, which were used in a naive Bayes classifier (R e1071). TCRdb passed the public sequencing reads through fastp at Q25 and MiXCR, retaining productive beta sequences. Every entry covers one CDR3 protein and lists the most common genes and DNA from its rows. The authors' filters were not applied to this entry. The sample data list around 690,000 distinct CDR3 sequences, and about 18% of these were observed just once. In total, the top ten clones hold roughly 15% of the sample.

Sequencing was performed on blood. Recombination joined TRBV19 with TRBJ2-7, with TRBD1 tentatively as D gene (5 bases match). The clonotype comes from a middle-aged man with Graves' hyperthyroidism. The CDR3 loop reads CASSIAVDSPYGQYF. The sequenced DNA is TGTGCCAGTAGTATAGCGGTCGACAGCCCCTACGGGCAGTACTTC.